This passage covers 20 T cell receptor beta chains from one sample sequenced in a study of T cell responses to AZD1222 COVID-19 vaccine. TCRdb's table, derived via immunoSEQ multiplex PCR, lists solely in-frame clones and lacks some. The sample lists about 130,000 clones, around 94% occurring once. The source was peripheral blood, collected on day 0 of AZD1222 vaccination. These receptors originate from an adult in good health.

The chain joins TRBV5-1 to TRBJ2-3; 10 bases agree with TRBD1. Germline values: CDR1 SGHRS, CDR2 YFSETQ. The length of the CDR3 is 15 residues. V was pared by 4 bases and J by 5 bases, with 7 bases of the junction left unmatched. The DNA for the CDR3 is TGCGCCAGCAGCCTTCCGACAGGGGGCGTAGATACGCAGTATTTT. It translates to CASSLPTGGVDTQYF.

V is TRBV7-9 and J is TRBJ1-1, with D maybe TRBD1 (6 bases). Trimming pared 2 bases from V and 0 bases from J, leaving 10 bases between. The CDR3 runs 15 residues. CDR1 and CDR2 (germline): SEHNR, FQNEAQ (reference sequence). The CDR3 DNA reads TGTGCCAGCAGCTTACAGGACAGTGTGAACACTGAAGCTTTCTTT. It translates to CASSLQDSVNTEAFF.

The CDR3 loop reads CASSFGGALETQYF. As DNA, the CDR3 is TGTGCCAGCAGCTTCGGGGGGGCGTTGGAGACCCAGTACTTC. The chain joins TRBV7-8 to TRBJ2-5; 8 bases align to TRBD2. The CDR3 is 14 residues long. Germline V gives CDR1 SGHVS, CDR2 FQNEAQ. V shed 3 bases, J shed 5 bases, and the junction held 5 bases outside the gene matches.

V and J are TRBV29-1 and TRBJ1-2, with D uncertain. Germline assignment: CDR1 SQVTM and CDR2 ANQGSEA. There are 15 residues in the CDR3. The ends were cut back, 7 bases at V and 6 bases at J, with 24 bases in the middle. The CDR3 reads CSAAASQVGVDGYTF. CDR3 in DNA: TGCAGCGCCGCGGCCTCCCAGGTGGGTGTAGATGGCTACACCTTC.

This clone has only one observation. V usage is TRBV19 and J usage is TRBJ1-3; D not resolved. The CDR3 is 12 residues long. The V gene lost 9 bases and the J gene lost 3 bases, with 9 bases spanning the gap. Germline V gene lookup returns CDR1 LNHDA and CDR2 SQIVND (reference sequence). This chain's CDR3 is CARTYDGNTIYF. CDR3 in DNA: TGTGCCAGAACCTACGATGGAAACACCATATATTTT. The full variable domain, with the rest looked up from reference TRBV19 and TRBJ1-3, is DGGITQSPKYLFRKEGQNVTLSCEQNLNHDAMYWYRQDPGQGLRLIYYSQIVNDFQKGDIAEGYSVSREKKESFPLTVTSAQKNPTAFYLCARTYDGNTIYFGEGSWLTVV.

The V gene is TRBV6-5, the J gene TRBJ1-1; 7 bases agree with TRBD1. The CDR3 spans 15 residues. CDR1 and CDR2 from the germline V gene are MNHEY and SVGAGI. Trimming cost V 7 bases and J 1 base; bases outside gene matches: 9. The CDR3 bases are TGTGCCAGCAAGTATTCGGACAGGACGAACACTGAAGCTTTCTTT. Protein sequence: CASKYSDRTNTEAFF.

V is TRBV7-9 and J is TRBJ1-5; maybe TRBD1 (5 bases). This CDR3 comprises 15 residues. Germline V gene lookup returns CDR1 SEHNR and CDR2 FQNEAQ (reference sequence). Trimming took off 5 bases at V and 4 bases at J, with 15 bases between the two ends. The CDR3 bases are TGTGCCAGCAGCCTTGGGAGTGGGGCAAATCAGCCCCAGCATTTT. Translating gives CASSLGSGANQPQHF. The full variable domain, with the rest looked up from reference TRBV7-9 and TRBJ1-5, is DTGVSQNPRHKITKRGQNVTFRCDPISEHNRLYWYRQTLGQGPEFLTYFQNEAQLEKSRLLSDRFSAERPKGSFSTLEIQRTEQGDSAMYLCASSLGSGANQPQHFGDGTRLSIL.

J is TRBJ2-1 and V is TRBV5-4; 9 bases fit TRBD2. The CDR3 totals 16 residues. Germline assignment: CDR1 SGHNT and CDR2 YYREEE (reference sequence). V lost 3 bases and J lost 6; bases outside the gene matches: 10. The CDR3 DNA sequence: TGTGCCAGCAGCTCGCCCTCGAGACTAGCGGTCAATGAGCAGTTCTTC. Its protein is CASSSPSRLAVNEQFF.

The J gene is TRBJ2-1, the V gene TRBV7-6, with 9 bases lining up with TRBD1. V lost 1 base to trimming and J lost 5 bases; unmatched junction nucleotides: 3. The CDR3 sequence is 15 residues long. Germline V gene sequence: CDR1 SGHVS, CDR2 FNYEAQ. The CDR3 sequence: CASSLEDRGNNEQFF. CDR3 nucleotide sequence: TGTGCCAGCAGCTTAGAGGACAGGGGTAACAATGAGCAGTTCTTC.

The chain employs TRBV7-3 and TRBJ1-1; D perhaps matches TRBD1 (5 bases). This CDR3 spans 13 amino acids. CDR1 and CDR2 (germline): SGHTA, FQGTGA. The V end was cut by 4 bases, the J end by 6 bases, with 12 bases between. The chain's CDR3 is CASSYGWGAEAFF. CDR3 nucleotides: TGTGCCAGCAGCTATGGCTGGGGGGCTGAAGCTTTCTTT.

The rearrangement links TRBV4-1 to TRBJ2-5; the match to TRBD2 covers 7 bases. The V and J ends lost 3 bases and 1 base, in that order; junction bases with no gene match: 8. In germline, CDR1 is MGHRA, CDR2 YSYEKL. CDR3 size: 16 residues. CDR3 amino acids: CASSQGEGLLQETQYF. CDR3 coding DNA: TGCGCCAGCAGCCAGGGGGAGGGGCTGCTCCAAGAGACCCAGTACTTC.

V gene TRBV3-1 (or the pseudogene TRBV3-2) combines with J gene TRBJ2-5; 7 nucleotides agree with TRBD2. CDR3 length equals 13 residues. The germline V gene encodes CDR1 LGHDT and CDR2 YNNKEL (reference sequence). The ends lost 1 base at V and 4 bases at J; junction bases unmatched: 0. The CDR3 DNA reads TGTGCCAGCAGCCAAGTAGCGGGAGAGACCCAGTACTTC. It translates to CASSQVAGETQYF.

This clone is a singleton in its sample. The V gene is TRBV10-3, the J gene TRBJ2-7, with 9 nucleotides matching TRBD1. CDR1 is ENHRY, CDR2 SYGVKD, per germline. The CDR3 extends over 14 amino acids. The V and J ends lost 6 bases and 3 bases, in that order; junction bases with no gene match: 6. The CDR3 is CAISGTGSGYEQYF. In nucleotides, the CDR3 is TGTGCCATCAGCGGGACAGGGAGCGGCTACGAGCAGTACTTC.

This sequence joins TRBV19 and TRBJ1-5, with a weak D call TRBD1 (5 bases). V lost 5 bases and J 1 base, leaving 12 bases between the germline ends. Germline CDR1 is LNHDA and CDR2 is SQIVND (reference sequence). The CDR3 totals 15 residues. In DNA, the CDR3 is TGTGCCAGTAGTTCTAAGGGACTGAGCAATCAGCCCCAGCATTTT. This encodes CASSSKGLSNQPQHF.

The gene calls are TRBV5-1 and TRBJ2-4; 8 bases match TRBD1. Germline V gives CDR1 SGHRS, CDR2 YFSETQ. This CDR3 has 15 amino acids. V shed 0 bases and J 9 bases; nucleotides not matched to a gene: 8. This CDR3 reads CASSLAYRGIGIQYF. CDR3 sequence (DNA): TGCGCCAGCAGCTTGGCATACAGGGGGATCGGCATTCAGTACTTC. Supplemented by reference TRBV5-1 and TRBJ2-4, the full variable domain reads KAGVTQTPRYLIKTRGQQVTLSCSPISGHRSVSWYQQTPGQGLQFLFEYFSETQRNKGNFPGRFSGRQFSNSRSEMNVSTLELGDSALYLCASSLAYRGIGIQYFGAGTRLSVL.

The gene calls are TRBV19 and TRBJ1-4; 7 bases match TRBD1. Germline values: CDR1 LNHDA, CDR2 SQIVND (reference sequence). CDR3 length: 14 amino acids. The V gene end was trimmed by 1 base and the J gene end by 7 bases; junction bases not matched to a gene: 3. The CDR3 is CASSIGQGVEKLFF. CDR3 DNA sequence: TGTGCCAGTAGTATAGGACAGGGTGTTGAAAAACTGTTTTTT.

This chain links TRBV9 with TRBJ2-7; TRBD1 might be the D (6 bases). Trimming took off 1 base at V and 3 bases at J, with 11 bases between the two ends. Germline V gene sequence: CDR1 SGDLS, CDR2 YYNGEE. The CDR3 sequence is 14 residues long. The CDR3 reads CASSVKDRDYEQYF. CDR3 DNA sequence: TGTGCCAGCAGCGTAAAGGACAGAGACTACGAGCAGTACTTC. The complete variable domain, with remaining parts taken from reference TRBV9 and TRBJ2-7, reads DSGVTQTPKHLITATGQRVTLRCSPRSGDLSVYWYQQSLDQGLQFLIQYYNGEERAKGNILERFSAQQFPDLHSELNLSSLELGDSALYFCASSVKDRDYEQYFGPGTRLTVT.

The chain links TRBV2 to TRBJ2-4; tentatively, D is TRBD2 (6 bases). V was pared by 11 bases and J by 2 bases, with 13 bases between. Germline V gene lookup returns CDR1 SNHLY and CDR2 FYNNEI. This CDR3 has 13 residues. The CDR3 DNA is TGTGCCTGCGGGGCAGTGACCAAAAACATTCAGTACTTC. It yields the protein CACGAVTKNIQYF.

The chain combines TRBV7-9 with TRBJ1-1; D gene unclear. The CDR3 spans 13 residues. CDR1 is SEHNR and CDR2 is FQNEAQ in the germline V gene (reference sequence). V lost 3 bases and J lost 0, with 5 bases in between. In nucleotides, the CDR3 is TGTGCCAGCAGCTTCAGATTGAACACTGAAGCTTTCTTT. This codes for CASSFRLNTEAFF.

The V gene is TRBV30, the J gene TRBJ1-2, with a tentative D call TRBD1 (5 bases). V was shortened by 4 bases and J by 5 bases, with 14 bases between the two germline ends. The CDR3 runs to 13 residues. In germline, CDR1 is GTSNPN, CDR2 SVGIG (reference sequence). The CDR3 DNA follows: TGTGCCTGGACTATGGGGGGGAAATATGGCTACACCTTC. Its protein is CAWTMGGKYGYTF.